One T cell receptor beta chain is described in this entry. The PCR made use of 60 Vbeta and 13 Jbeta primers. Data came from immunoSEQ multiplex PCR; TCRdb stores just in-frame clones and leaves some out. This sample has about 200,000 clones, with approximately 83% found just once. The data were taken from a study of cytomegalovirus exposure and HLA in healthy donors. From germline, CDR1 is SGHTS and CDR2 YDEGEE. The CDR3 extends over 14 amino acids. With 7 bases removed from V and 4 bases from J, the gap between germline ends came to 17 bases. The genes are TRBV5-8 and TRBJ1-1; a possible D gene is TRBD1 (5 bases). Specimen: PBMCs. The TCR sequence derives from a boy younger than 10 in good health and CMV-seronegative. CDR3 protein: CASGILRQSTEAFF. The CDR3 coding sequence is TGTGCCAGCGGCATACTCAGACAGAGCACTGAAGCTTTCTTT. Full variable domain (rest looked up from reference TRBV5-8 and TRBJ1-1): EAGVTQSPTHLIKTRGQQATLRCSPISGHTSVYWYQQALGLGLQFLLWYDEGEERNRGNFPPRFSGRQFPNYSSELNVNALELEDSALYLCASGILRQSTEAFFGQGTRLTVV.